This is a list of T cell receptor beta chains from one sample in a study of blood T cells in healthy people across ages. MiXCR was run by TCRdb on the 5' RACE reads, yielding one entry per CDR3 protein. Of 650,000 to 1,000,000 distinct CDR3 sequences listed, about 46% were seen once; the top ten hold around a sixth. Input material: blood. The source of these receptors is a man older than 75 in good health. The CDR3 runs from the conserved cysteine through the conserved F or W. A D gene is named only where the DNA matches it firmly. Size is stated for part of the rows, as once, few or many counts, or as a class when the clone is expanded.

TRBD2	TRBV5-1	many	TRBJ2-7	15	CASSSTFSGTYEQYF	TGCGCCAGCAGTTCAACCTTCAGCGGGACCTACGAGCAGTACTTC
NA	TRBV20-1	few	TRBJ2-3	13	CSARGAAGDTQYF	TGCAGTGCTAGAGGCGCGGCCGGAGATACGCAGTATTTT
TRBD2	TRBV20-1	NA	TRBJ2-1	15	CSAAGTSGRENEQFF	TGCAGTGCTGCAGGGACTAGCGGGAGAGAGAATGAGCAGTTCTTC
NA	TRBV29-1	NA	TRBJ1-4	16	CSAVGRDSETNEKLFF	TGCAGCGCCGTGGGTAGGGATTCGGAAACTAATGAAAAACTGTTTTTT
NA	TRBV9	many	TRBJ2-6	16	CASSVRPGTGANVLTF	TGTGCCAGCAGCGTACGGCCTGGGACCGGGGCCAACGTCCTGACTTTC
TRBD2	TRBV12-3/TRBV12-4	NA	TRBJ2-1	16	CASRPLTSGRENEQFF	TGTGCCAGCAGACCTCTGACTAGCGGGAGGGAGAATGAGCAGTTCTTC
TRBD1	TRBV14	NA	TRBJ2-3	16	CASSRRTGVDTDTQYF	TGTGCCAGCAGCCGCAGGACAGGGGTCGACACAGATACGCAGTATTTT
NA	TRBV7-2	NA	TRBJ1-2	15	CTSTWGLNLAYGYTF	TGTACCAGCACTTGGGGGCTGAATCTTGCCTATGGCTACACCTTC
TRBD2	TRBV29-1	NA	TRBJ2-1	15	CSVSLAGGLYNEQFF	TGCAGCGTTTCTCTAGCGGGGGGACTATACAATGAGCAGTTCTTC
NA	TRBV3-1	NA	TRBJ1-4	13	CASSRDGHEKLFF	TGTGCCAGCAGCCGGGACGGGCATGAAAAACTGTTTTTT
NA	TRBV7-2	few	TRBJ2-1	12	CASSLRPYEQFF	TGTGCCAGCAGCTTAAGGCCCTATGAGCAGTTCTTC
NA	TRBV10-1	few	TRBJ2-5	14	CASSSLTRGETQYF	TGCGCCAGCAGTTCCCTTACTCGAGGGGAGACCCAGTACTTC
TRBD2	TRBV29-1	NA	TRBJ2-7	15	CSINSRGLAGGEQYF	TGCAGCATTAATTCAAGGGGACTAGCGGGAGGCGAGCAGTACTTC
NA	TRBV10-2	NA	TRBJ2-7	14	CASSERGQDYGQYF	TGCGCCAGCAGTGAGCGAGGACAGGACTACGGGCAGTACTTC
NA	TRBV29-1	NA	TRBJ2-7	12	CSVRIASYEQYF	TGCAGCGTTAGGATCGCTTCCTACGAGCAGTACTTC
TRBD2	TRBV29-1	NA	TRBJ2-3	15	CSVGDSGRRTDTQYF	TGCAGCGTTGGTGATTCCGGGAGGCGGACAGATACGCAGTATTTT
TRBD1	TRBV29-1	few	TRBJ2-5	14	CSVKQGADPETQYF	TGCAGCGTAAAACAGGGGGCCGACCCTGAGACCCAGTACTTC
NA	TRBV5-8	NA	TRBJ1-2	13	CASSLTVTRGYTF	TGTGCCAGCAGCTTGACAGTGACCCGGGGCTACACCTTC
NA	TRBV6-2/TRBV6-3	NA	TRBJ2-3	16	CASSSVYTTMADTQYF	TGTGCCAGCAGTTCTGTCTACACCACCATGGCAGATACGCAGTATTTT
NA	TRBV20-1	NA	TRBJ2-3	13	CSARVAESDTQYF	TGCAGTGCTAGAGTAGCGGAGTCAGATACGCAGTATTTT
NA	TRBV6-1	NA	TRBJ1-2	11	CASSPIYGYTF	TGTGCCAGCAGTCCTATCTATGGCTACACCTTC
NA	TRBV5-5	once	TRBJ2-1	13	CASSPDVSYEQFF	TGCGCCAGCAGCCCTGACGTCTCCTACGAGCAGTTCTTC
NA	TRBV4-2	few	TRBJ2-3	16	CASSQESRSGADTQYF	TGTGCCAGCAGCCAAGAGAGCAGGAGTGGGGCAGATACGCAGTATTTT
NA	TRBV2	NA	TRBJ1-1	15	CASSRFPTDNTEAFF	TGTGCCAGCAGTCGGTTCCCGACAGACAACACTGAAGCTTTCTTT
NA	TRBV20-1	NA	TRBJ2-1	19	CSARIRVGGPTQSYNEQFF	TGCAGTGCTAGAATACGGGTGGGGGGCCCCACTCAATCCTACAATGAGCAGTTCTTC
TRBD1	TRBV28	NA	TRBJ2-7	14	CASRPGQRIYEQYF	TGTGCCAGCAGGCCGGGACAGAGAATCTACGAGCAGTACTTC
NA	TRBV2	NA	TRBJ1-2	14	CASSERQGNYGYTF	TGTGCCAGCAGTGAACGGCAGGGGAACTATGGCTACACCTTC
NA	TRBV11-3	NA	TRBJ2-3	17	CTSSLEGTLPGKDTQYF	TGTACCAGCAGCTTAGAAGGGACCCTCCCTGGAAAGGATACGCAGTATTTT
TRBD2	TRBV11-2	many	TRBJ2-1	17	CASTTLGFSGRANEQFF	TGTGCCAGCACCACTCTGGGCTTTAGCGGGAGGGCGAATGAGCAGTTCTTC
NA	TRBV7-2	NA	TRBJ2-6	15	CASSPLELGANVLTF	TGTGCCAGCAGCCCCCTCGAATTGGGGGCCAACGTCCTGACTTTC
NA	TRBV12-3/TRBV12-4	NA	TRBJ1-2	13	CASSLGKIGGYTF	TGTGCCAGCAGTTTAGGAAAGATTGGGGGCTACACCTTC
TRBD1	TRBV12-3/TRBV12-4	NA	TRBJ1-4	14	CASSFGTDNEKLFF	TGTGCCAGCAGTTTTGGGACAGATAATGAAAAACTGTTTTTT
TRBD2	TRBV28	NA	TRBJ2-1	15	CASSPGGVSYNEQFF	TGTGCCAGCAGTCCGGGGGGGGTCTCCTACAATGAGCAGTTCTTC
TRBD2	TRBV20-1	NA	TRBJ2-3	18	CSARDLLRTSGVADTQYF	TGCAGTGCTAGAGATCTTCTACGGACTAGCGGTGTCGCAGATACGCAGTATTTT
NA	TRBV27	NA	TRBJ2-7	14	CASKDSGLNNEQYF	TGTGCCAGCAAGGACAGCGGGCTTAACAATGAGCAGTACTTC
NA	TRBV20-1	NA	TRBJ2-5	14	CSAGGGLNQETQYF	TGCAGTGCCGGAGGGGGTCTTAACCAAGAGACCCAGTACTTC
TRBD1	TRBV4-2	few	TRBJ1-1	13	CASSQRDSTEAFF	TGTGCCAGCAGCCAACGGGACAGTACTGAAGCTTTCTTT
NA	TRBV29-1	NA	TRBJ1-2	13	CSVGFGGAAGYTF	TGCAGCGTTGGGTTCGGAGGGGCGGCTGGCTACACCTTC
NA	TRBV5-5	NA	TRBJ2-1	17	CAGNLAASGESYNEQFF	TGTGCCGGCAACTTGGCCGCGTCGGGAGAGTCCTACAATGAGCAGTTCTTC
TRBD1	TRBV10-3	NA	TRBJ2-5	14	CAISGGLQGETQYF	TGTGCCATCAGTGGGGGCTTACAGGGGGAGACCCAGTACTTC
NA	TRBV20-1	many	TRBJ2-7	11	CSARAGYEQYF	TGCAGTGCTAGAGCAGGGTACGAGCAGTACTTC
NA	TRBV12-3/TRBV12-4	NA	TRBJ1-2	11	CASSLLDGYTF	TGTGCCAGCAGTTTACTAGATGGCTACACCTTC
NA	TRBV2	NA	TRBJ1-4	11	CASARQERLFF	TGTGCCAGCGCTCGGCAGGAAAGACTGTTTTTT
NA	TRBV28	NA	TRBJ2-1	15	CASSGLATLGDEQFF	TGTGCCAGCAGTGGTCTAGCGACCCTCGGCGATGAGCAGTTCTTC
NA	TRBV7-9	NA	TRBJ1-5	14	CASSGPGANQPQHF	TGTGCCAGCAGCGGACCAGGGGCCAATCAGCCCCAGCATTTT
NA	TRBV29-1	NA	TRBJ2-2	14	CSVGGILSTGELFF	TGCAGCGTTGGTGGGATTTTGAGCACCGGGGAGCTGTTTTTT
NA	TRBV6-2/TRBV6-3	NA	TRBJ2-7	15	CASSPGGPSYNEQYF	TGTGCCAGCAGTCCGGGGGGCCCCTCCTACAATGAGCAGTACTTC
NA	TRBV11-3	NA	TRBJ2-3	13	CASSLAYSDTQYF	TGTGCCAGCAGCTTAGCTTATTCAGATACGCAGTATTTT
TRBD1	TRBV11-2	NA	TRBJ1-3	18	CASSYPGTAIAAADTIYF	TGTGCCAGCAGCTATCCCGGGACAGCCATCGCAGCTGCGGATACCATATATTTT
NA	TRBV20-1	NA	TRBJ2-1	14	CSASRDFFSYEQFF	TGCAGTGCTAGTAGGGATTTTTTCTCCTACGAGCAGTTCTTC
NA	TRBV3-1	NA	TRBJ2-7	13	CASSQWTDYEQYF	TGTGCCAGCAGCCAGTGGACAGACTACGAGCAGTACTTC
NA	TRBV7-2	NA	TRBJ2-7	14	CASSLDSDFYEQYF	TGTGCCAGCAGCTTAGATTCAGACTTCTACGAGCAGTACTTC